This is a list of T cell receptor beta chains from one sample in a study of T cell responses to AZD1222 COVID-19 vaccine. TCRdb keeps only in-frame clones here, not all; method: immunoSEQ multiplex PCR. Among about 180,000 clones listed, about 90% were seen once. Here the sequenced sample was peripheral blood, taken 28 days after the second AZD1222 dose. The receptors were sampled from an adult who received the AZD1222 COVID-19 vaccine. The CDR3 runs from the conserved cysteine through the conserved F or W. D genes are given only for firm matches. A clone size is listed for some rows: how often the clone was seen (once, few, many), or a class if it is expanded.

>few|TRBV6-4|TRBJ1-1|-
CASSFTENTEAFF
TGTGCCAGCAGTTTTACAGAGAACACTGAAGCTTTCTTT
>-|TRBV2|TRBJ1-1|-
CASSHRVVNTEAFF
TGTGCCAGCAGTCACAGGGTGGTGAACACTGAAGCTTTCTTT
>-|TRBV19|TRBJ1-2|TRBD1
CASSPRDRGRRYGYTF
TGTGCCAGTAGCCCCCGGGACAGGGGGCGACGCTATGGCTACACCTTC
>once|TRBV6-1|TRBJ2-2|-
CASSDVGGNTGELFF
TGTGCCAGCAGTGACGTCGGAGGGAACACCGGGGAGCTGTTTTTT
>-|TRBV29-1|TRBJ1-2|-
CSATIGASGYGYTF
TGCAGCGCCACTATAGGGGCCTCCGGGTATGGCTACACCTTC
>once|TRBV7-9|TRBJ1-4|TRBD1
CASSLGPFGQGLAEKLFF
TGTGCCAGCAGCTTAGGTCCCTTCGGACAGGGACTTGCTGAAAAACTGTTTTTT
>once|TRBV11-3|TRBJ2-1|TRBD2
CASSLGVTSGGDNEQFF
TGTGCCAGCAGCTTAGGAGTGACTAGCGGGGGCGACAATGAGCAGTTCTTC
>-|TRBV9|TRBJ1-6|-
CASSATGDLTPLHF
TGTGCCAGCAGCGCCACGGGGGATCTGACACCCCTCCACTTT
>-|TRBV3-1/TRBV3-2|TRBJ2-5|TRBD2
CASSQVGGALDQYF
TGTGCCAGCAGCCAAGTCGGGGGGGCCTTAGACCAGTACTTC
>-|TRBV5-1|TRBJ2-2|-
CASSRLRGFTGELFF
TGCGCCAGCAGCCGACTTCGGGGTTTTACCGGGGAGCTGTTTTTT
>-|TRBV12-3/TRBV12-4|TRBJ1-1|TRBD1
CASSRDRGHWAFF
TGTGCCAGCAGTCGCGACAGGGGGCACTGGGCTTTCTTT
>once|TRBV24-1|TRBJ1-1|TRBD1
CATSDYPRTGERNTEAFF
TGTGCCACCAGTGATTATCCCCGGACAGGGGAGAGGAACACTGAAGCTTTCTTT
>-|TRBV25-1|TRBJ1-4|-
CASRRTANEKLFF
TGTGCCAGCAGGCGGACAGCTAATGAAAAACTGTTTTTT
>few|TRBV2|TRBJ1-5|-
CASRGYADQPQHF
TGTGCCAGCAGAGGGTATGCGGATCAGCCCCAGCATTTT
>-|TRBV6-5|TRBJ1-4|-
CASSQRGGSGEKLFF
TGTGCCAGCAGCCAACGTGGGGGTTCTGGTGAAAAACTGTTTTTT
>-|TRBV19|TRBJ1-2|TRBD1
CASSIFFQGAAGYTF
TGTGCCAGTAGTATTTTCTTCCAGGGGGCTGCTGGCTACACCTTC
>-|TRBV6-1|TRBJ1-1|-
CASSETRGNTEAFF
TGTGCCAGCAGTGAAACTCGGGGGAACACTGAAGCTTTCTTT
>-|TRBV18|TRBJ1-2|-
CASSPSPPRVDGYTF
TGTGCCAGCTCACCAAGTCCGCCAAGAGTCGATGGCTACACCTTC
>-|TRBV11-1|TRBJ2-2|TRBD1
CASSLQGVGGELFF
TGTGCCAGCAGCTTACAGGGGGTCGGCGGGGAGCTGTTTTTT
>-|TRBV19|TRBJ1-2|-
CASSIGETRGGYTF
TGTGCCAGTAGTATTGGAGAGACAAGAGGTGGCTACACCTTC